The source of this T cell receptor beta chain is a study of blood T cells in healthy people across ages. Whole-study results and caveats: Unsorted PBMCs prevented conclusive naive versus antigen-experienced comparison.

It was with a sample-barcoded 5' primer and a J-beta primer mix that a second PCR of roughly 7 to 12 cycles was run. TCRdb recomputed calls from the 5' RACE reads with MiXCR, one row per CDR3 protein. This sample has fewer than 700,000 distinct CDR3 sequences; 40% to 45% occur once, and the top ten carry around 30%. This clonotype appeared many times. Its antigen is not identified. V lost 4 bases and J lost 5; bases outside the gene matches: 8. CDR1 is SGHDN and CDR2 is FVKESK in the germline V gene. The CDR3 is made up of 14 amino acids. Total RNA amounts of at least 5 micrograms were extracted per sample.

The specimen sequenced was blood. This TCR was sampled from a man aged 80 or over in good health. V usage is TRBV14 and J usage is TRBJ2-7; 7 bases match TRBD1. In DNA form, the CDR3 reads TGTGCCAGCAGCCCGTGGGACAGAGGAGACGAGCAGTACTTC. Its protein is CASSPWDRGDEQYF.